The rows below give T cell receptor beta chains drawn from one sample of a study of T cell changes during pregnancy in multiple sclerosis. Assay: immunoSEQ multiplex PCR; the TCRdb copy retains only in-frame clones and omits some. The table has about 53,000 clones, 90% seen once. The sequencing used CD8+ T cells from peripheral blood mononuclear cells, collected before pregnancy. These receptors were obtained from a female donor with multiple sclerosis, enrolled in a pregnancy study. Each CDR3 is given with its conserved first and last residue. The D gene is left open where the match is weak.

D gene | V gene | CDR3 protein
TRBD1 | TRBV6-4 | CASYPGGSGNTIYF
TRBD2 | TRBV19 | CASSMKLAGVYEQYF
- | TRBV6-6 | CASSYGPYSNQPQHF
- | TRBV9 | CASADSLTGPSGNTIYF
TRBD2 | TRBV4-3 | CASSQDFASGGPDTQYF
- | TRBV9 | CASSVGGGQPQHF
TRBD2 | TRBV5-1 | CASSLAATSGSNYNEQFF
- | TRBV10-3 | CAISESAGINQPQHF
- | TRBV29-1 | CSVTGLTNLYTF
TRBD2 | TRBV27 | CASSFLGTNSVRAQETQYF
- | TRBV6-5 | CASSYNGLPGELFF
- | TRBV27 | CASTLTGTSRGYTF
TRBD1 | TRBV10-3 | CAISYTGGTEAFF
TRBD2 | TRBV2 | CASCCLAGVIYNEQFF
TRBD2 | TRBV7-9 | CASSLWSSGGAWQETQYF
- | TRBV14 | CASSQGLQPQHF
TRBD1 | TRBV9 | CASRSLTGEAFF
- | TRBV11-2 | CASSLGAIRGGYQETQYF
- | TRBV5-4 | CASSFTQNTEAFF
- | TRBV6-6 | CASSPGNEDYGYTF
- | TRBV12-5 | CASGWRINVTDTQYF
- | TRBV4-3 | CASSSGTSLYNEQFF
TRBD1 | TRBV4-2 | CASSPFGTDSGNTIYF
TRBD1 | TRBV5-5 | CASSFHTTGVRNEQFF
TRBD1 | TRBV11-2 | CASSLDLTGATEAFF